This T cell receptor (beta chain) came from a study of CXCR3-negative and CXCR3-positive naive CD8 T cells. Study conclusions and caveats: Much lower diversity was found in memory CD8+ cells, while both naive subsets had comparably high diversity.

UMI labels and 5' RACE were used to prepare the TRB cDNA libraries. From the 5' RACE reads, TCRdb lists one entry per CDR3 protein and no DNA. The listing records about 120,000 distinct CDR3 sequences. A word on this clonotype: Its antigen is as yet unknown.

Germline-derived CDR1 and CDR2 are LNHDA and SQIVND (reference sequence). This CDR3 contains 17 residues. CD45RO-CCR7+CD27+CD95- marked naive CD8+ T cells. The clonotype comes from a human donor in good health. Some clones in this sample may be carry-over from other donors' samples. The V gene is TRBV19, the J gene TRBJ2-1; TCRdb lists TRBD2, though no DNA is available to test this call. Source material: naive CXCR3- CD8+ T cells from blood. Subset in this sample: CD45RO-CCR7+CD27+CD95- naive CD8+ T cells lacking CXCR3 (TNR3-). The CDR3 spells CASKESSGTTHADEQFF.